This is a list of T cell receptor beta chains from one sample in a study of blood T cell repertoires in COVID-19. Profiling relied on immunoSEQ multiplex PCR, and the TCRdb table lists in-frame clones only, not all of them. The table has 190,000 or so clones, about 80% seen once. Sequenced material: peripheral blood. These receptors were obtained from a human donor with acute or convalescent COVID-19. The donor label of this sample is uncertain. Both conserved end residues are part of each CDR3. A D gene is named only where the DNA matches it firmly. Clone size is given for some rows only: seen once, a few or many times, or a class if the clone is expanded.

NA	TRBJ2-5	TRBV9	TRBD2	TGTGCCAGCAGCGTTACTAGCGGAACCCAAGAGACCCAGTACTTC	CASSVTSGTQETQYF
NA	TRBJ2-6	TRBV5-1	TRBD1	TGCGCCAGCTGCCGACAGGGGGGCGTCTCTGGGGCCAACGTCCTGACTTTC	CASCRQGGVSGANVLTF
NA	TRBJ2-4	TRBV2	TRBD2	TGTGCCAGCAGTGCGGGACTAGCTAACATTCAGTACTTC	CASSAGLANIQYF
few	TRBJ1-2	TRBV5-1	NA	TGCGCCAGCAGCCCGAGGGTGGGCCAGCCGGGGGATGGCTACACCTTC	CASSPRVGQPGDGYTF
NA	TRBJ1-1	TRBV28	NA	TGTGCCACCAAGTCCGGGGAGGAGAACACTGAAGCTTTCTTT	CATKSGEENTEAFF
NA	TRBJ2-7	TRBV19	NA	TGTGCCAGTAGTATGGACAGAAGCTACGAGCAGTACTTC	CASSMDRSYEQYF
NA	TRBJ2-3	TRBV3-1/TRBV3-2	NA	TGTGCCAGCAGCCTTAGTCGGGGAAATACGCAGTATTTT	CASSLSRGNTQYF
NA	TRBJ1-4	TRBV3-1/TRBV3-2	NA	TGTGCCAGCAGCAAGGAGGCAACTAATGAAAAACTGTTTTTT	CASSKEATNEKLFF
NA	TRBJ2-7	TRBV7-3	NA	TGTGCCAGCAGCTTATCGCCGAACGGCTACGAGCAGTACTTC	CASSLSPNGYEQYF
NA	TRBJ2-7	TRBV19	NA	TGTGCCAGTAGTCTGTCGGCGGTTTGGGACGAGCAGTACTTC	CASSLSAVWDEQYF
NA	TRBJ2-1	TRBV11-1	TRBD1	TGTGCCAGCAGCTTTGCCCCGGGACAGCCCCATGAGCAGTTCTTC	CASSFAPGQPHEQFF
NA	TRBJ2-7	TRBV7-2	TRBD2	TGTGCCAGCAGCCTTTCTGGGACTAGCGTTTACGAGCAGTACTTC	CASSLSGTSVYEQYF
NA	TRBJ2-1	TRBV10-1	TRBD2	TGCGCCAGCAGTGATCGGACTAGCGCGAGGGATGAGCAGTTCTTC	CASSDRTSARDEQFF
once	TRBJ2-7	TRBV7-3	TRBD1	TGTGCCAGCGGGACAGGGGCCTACGAGCAGTACTTC	CASGTGAYEQYF
NA	TRBJ2-2	TRBV19	NA	TGTGCCAGTAGTCTCTCGGGAGTGATCACCGGGGAGCTGTTTTTT	CASSLSGVITGELFF
once	TRBJ2-1	TRBV7-2	TRBD2	TGTGCCAGCAGCTCCCTGACTAGCGGGAGGGGCAGGTCCTACAATGAGCAGTTCTTC	CASSSLTSGRGRSYNEQFF
NA	TRBJ1-5	TRBV27	TRBD1	TGTGCCAGCAGGGGACAGGGTAGTCAGCCCCAGCATTTT	CASRGQGSQPQHF
NA	TRBJ2-3	TRBV6-5	NA	TGTGCCAGCAGTTACGGAGTCCCGGACAGAGATACGCAGTATTTT	CASSYGVPDRDTQYF
few	TRBJ2-6	TRBV12-5	TRBD1	TGTGCTAGTGGTACGTACACCGGGACAGGACCTATCTCTGGGGCCAACGTCCTGACTTTC	CASGTYTGTGPISGANVLTF
once	TRBJ2-7	TRBV29-1	TRBD2	TGCAGCGTCCAACTAGCGGGAGCCTACGAGCAGTACTTC	CSVQLAGAYEQYF
NA	TRBJ2-1	TRBV2	NA	TGTGCCAGCAGTCCTGACAGAAAAAATTGGCATGAGCAGTTCTTC	CASSPDRKNWHEQFF
NA	TRBJ1-1	TRBV18	TRBD1	TGTGCCAGCTCACACGACAGGGGGCGAGGTGAAGCTTTCTTT	CASSHDRGRGEAFF
NA	TRBJ1-3	TRBV9	TRBD1	TGTGCCAGCAGCCCCGACAGGGTCTCTGGAAACACCATATATTTT	CASSPDRVSGNTIYF
NA	TRBJ2-5	TRBV13	TRBD1	TGTGCCAGCAGCACAGCCCCCGGGACAGGCCAAGAGACCCAGTACTTC	CASSTAPGTGQETQYF
NA	TRBJ2-5	TRBV3-1/TRBV3-2	NA	TGTGCCAGCAGCCAAGATACAGGTGGGGAGACCCAGTACTTC	CASSQDTGGETQYF
NA	TRBJ2-7	TRBV11-2	NA	TGTGCCAGCAGCCTAGCGACAGGGTTCTACGAGCAGTACTTC	CASSLATGFYEQYF
NA	TRBJ2-1	TRBV9	TRBD1	TGTGCCAGCAGCGTTAGGACAGGGAACTACAATGAGCAGTTCTTC	CASSVRTGNYNEQFF
few	TRBJ1-5	TRBV28	NA	TGTGCCAGCAGTTTGCGAGGTGATCAGCCCCAGCATTTT	CASSLRGDQPQHF
NA	TRBJ2-6	TRBV5-1	NA	TGCGCCAGCAGCTTGGCCCCGGGCTCTGGGGCCAACGTCCTGACTTTC	CASSLAPGSGANVLTF